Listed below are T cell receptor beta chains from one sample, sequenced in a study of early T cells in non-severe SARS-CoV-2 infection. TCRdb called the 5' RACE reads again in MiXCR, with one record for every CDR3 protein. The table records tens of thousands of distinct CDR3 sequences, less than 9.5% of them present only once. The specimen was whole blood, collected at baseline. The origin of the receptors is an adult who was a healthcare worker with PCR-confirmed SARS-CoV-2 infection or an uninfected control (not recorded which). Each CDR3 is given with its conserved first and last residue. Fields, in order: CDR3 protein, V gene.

CDR3aa: CATSRVPLGADTQYF
v_gene: TRBV15

CDR3aa: CASSLVPNPPDTQYF
v_gene: TRBV7-6

CDR3aa: CASSRPGLELGTQYF
v_gene: TRBV6-1

CDR3aa: CASVREWTGANVLTF
v_gene: TRBV5-8

CDR3aa: CSAREGTDTQYF
v_gene: TRBV20-1

CDR3aa: CASSANRGRPNEKLFF
v_gene: TRBV18

CDR3aa: CASSQGLLSSIQYF
v_gene: TRBV3-1

CDR3aa: CASSDISGEGLDTGELFF
v_gene: TRBV2

CDR3aa: CASTPDGEYNEQFF
v_gene: TRBV12-3/TRBV12-4

CDR3aa: CASSVAPSALTPPGTDTQYF
v_gene: TRBV9

CDR3aa: CASSWTGDTQYF
v_gene: TRBV7-6

CDR3aa: CASSMASYNEQFF
v_gene: TRBV19

CDR3aa: CASSEQGGRVYEQYF
v_gene: TRBV6-1

CDR3aa: CASSSQGLPGANVLTF
v_gene: TRBV7-9

CDR3aa: CASSDNGMNTEAFF
v_gene: TRBV10-2

CDR3aa: CASSFRTLQADTQYF
v_gene: TRBV7-8

CDR3aa: CASSLDSGSWGNEQFF
v_gene: TRBV5-1

CDR3aa: CASQSLGDTQYF
v_gene: TRBV10-2

CDR3aa: CASSVAGASGSNEQFF
v_gene: TRBV9

CDR3aa: CASSGEANTEAFF
v_gene: TRBV18

CDR3aa: CASRSGTSDYNEQFF
v_gene: TRBV27

CDR3aa: CATAQRSDSPLHF
v_gene: TRBV12-5

CDR3aa: CSETRDGALNYGYTF
v_gene: TRBV29-1